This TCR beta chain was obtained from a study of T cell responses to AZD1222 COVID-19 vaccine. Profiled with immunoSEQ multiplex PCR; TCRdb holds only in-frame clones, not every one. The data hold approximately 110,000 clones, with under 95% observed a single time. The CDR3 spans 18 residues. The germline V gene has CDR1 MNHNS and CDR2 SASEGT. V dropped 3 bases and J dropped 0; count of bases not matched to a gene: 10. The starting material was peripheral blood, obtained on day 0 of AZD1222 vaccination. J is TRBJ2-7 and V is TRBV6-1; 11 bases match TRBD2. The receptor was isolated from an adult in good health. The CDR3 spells CASSDNSRGLADSYEQYF. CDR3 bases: TGTGCCAGCAGTGACAATTCGCGGGGACTAGCGGACTCCTACGAGCAGTACTTC.